This T cell receptor beta chain was observed in a study of shared clonotypes between healthy human individuals. As for this clone: The antigen is not known.

Trimming shortened V by 0 bases and J by 5 bases, and 14 bases separated the two germline ends. The germline V gene encodes CDR1 SGDLS and CDR2 YYNGEE. The CDR3 is 15 residues long. Findings and caveats of the study: Roughly 5% of naive CD4 clonotypes were common to a few donors.

Repertoires were generated with immunoSEQ multiplex PCR, while TCRdb's copy carries only in-frame clones and drops some. The sample lists nearly 1,000,000 clones, approximately 80% occurring once. Material for sequencing was memory CD4+ T cells sorted from blood. Subset given: CD45RA-negative fraction. This receptor was obtained from a man younger than 35 in good health. The chain is built from TRBV9 and TRBJ2-5; either TRBD1 or TRBD2 may supply D (5 bases each). This CDR3 reads CASSVAGGTWETQYF. The CDR3, as DNA: TGTGCCAGCAGCGTAGCTGGTGGGACCTGGGAGACCCAGTACTTC.